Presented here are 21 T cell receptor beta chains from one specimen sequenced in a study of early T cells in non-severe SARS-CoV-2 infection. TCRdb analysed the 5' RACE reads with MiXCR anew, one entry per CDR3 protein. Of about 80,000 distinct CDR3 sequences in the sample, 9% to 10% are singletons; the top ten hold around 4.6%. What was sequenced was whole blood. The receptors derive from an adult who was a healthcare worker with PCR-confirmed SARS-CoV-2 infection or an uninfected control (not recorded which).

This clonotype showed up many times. The CDR3 sequence is CASSNQAAYGYTF. The DNA of the CDR3 is TGTGCCAGCAGTAACCAGGCAGCCTATGGCTACACCTTC. This chain uses TRBV6-1 with TRBJ1-2; D call uncertain. CDR3 size: 13 residues. Trimming left V 5 bases short and J 4 bases short, with 11 bases between. Germline values: CDR1 MNHNS, CDR2 SASEGT.

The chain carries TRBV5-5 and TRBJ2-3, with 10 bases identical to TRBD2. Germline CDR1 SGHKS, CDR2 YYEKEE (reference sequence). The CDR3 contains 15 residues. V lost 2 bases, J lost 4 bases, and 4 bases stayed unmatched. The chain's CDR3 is CASSFLAGVSDTQYF. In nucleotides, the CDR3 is TGTGCCAGCAGCTTCCTAGCGGGAGTATCAGATACGCAGTATTTT.

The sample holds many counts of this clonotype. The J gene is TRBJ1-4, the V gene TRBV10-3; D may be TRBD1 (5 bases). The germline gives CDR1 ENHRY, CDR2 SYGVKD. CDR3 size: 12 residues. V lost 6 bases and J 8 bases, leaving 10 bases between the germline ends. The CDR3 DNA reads TGTGCCATCAGCCAGGGCGAGGAAAAACTGTTTTTT. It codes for CAISQGEEKLFF.

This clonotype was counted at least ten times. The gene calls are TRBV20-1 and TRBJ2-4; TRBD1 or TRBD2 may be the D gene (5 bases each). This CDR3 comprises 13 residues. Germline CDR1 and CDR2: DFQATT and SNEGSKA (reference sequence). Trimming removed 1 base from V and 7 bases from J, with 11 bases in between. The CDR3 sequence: CSARGEGPNIQYF. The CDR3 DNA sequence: TGCAGTGCTAGAGGAGAGGGACCTAACATTCAGTACTTC.

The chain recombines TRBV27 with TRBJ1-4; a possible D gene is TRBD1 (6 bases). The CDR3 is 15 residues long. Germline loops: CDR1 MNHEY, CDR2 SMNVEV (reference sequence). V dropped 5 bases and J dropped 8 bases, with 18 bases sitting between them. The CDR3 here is CASSPRHRVREKLFF. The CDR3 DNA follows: TGTGCCAGCAGTCCCAGGCACAGGGTTCGGGAAAAACTGTTTTTT.

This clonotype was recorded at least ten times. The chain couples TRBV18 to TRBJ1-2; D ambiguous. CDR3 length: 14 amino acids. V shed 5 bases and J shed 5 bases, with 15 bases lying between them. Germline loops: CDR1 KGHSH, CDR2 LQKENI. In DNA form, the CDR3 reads TGTGCCAGCTCAGGTTCGGATCGCCTTTATGGCTACACCTTC. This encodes CASSGSDRLYGYTF.

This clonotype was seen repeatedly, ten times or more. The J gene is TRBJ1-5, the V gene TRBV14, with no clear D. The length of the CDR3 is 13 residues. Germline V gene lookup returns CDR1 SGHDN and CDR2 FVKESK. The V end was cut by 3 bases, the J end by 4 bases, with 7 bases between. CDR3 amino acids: CASSHSLNQPQHF. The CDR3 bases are TGTGCCAGCAGCCATAGTTTGAATCAGCCCCAGCATTTT.

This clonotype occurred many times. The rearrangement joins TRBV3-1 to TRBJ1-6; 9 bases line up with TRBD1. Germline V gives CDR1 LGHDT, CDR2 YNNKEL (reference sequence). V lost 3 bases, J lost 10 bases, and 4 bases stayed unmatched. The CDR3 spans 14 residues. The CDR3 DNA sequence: TGTGCCAGCAGCCATACAGGGGGCCGCTCACCCCTCCACTTT. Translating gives CASSHTGGRSPLHF.

CDR3 sequence (DNA): TGCGCCAGCCGGGGGACTGCTAATGAAAAACTGTTTTTT. It translates to CASRGTANEKLFF. The V and J genes are TRBV5-1 and TRBJ1-4, with a possible D match to TRBD1 (5 bases). The V gene's germline CDR1 is SGHRS and CDR2 YFSETQ. The CDR3 has 13 amino acids. Deletions cut 7 bases from V and 3 bases from J, with 10 bases between.

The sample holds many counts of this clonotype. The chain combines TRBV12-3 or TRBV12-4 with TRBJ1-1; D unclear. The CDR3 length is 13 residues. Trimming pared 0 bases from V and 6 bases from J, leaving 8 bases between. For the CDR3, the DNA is TGTGCCAGCAGTTTAGCGGACGGGTCTGAAGCTTTCTTT. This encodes CASSLADGSEAFF.

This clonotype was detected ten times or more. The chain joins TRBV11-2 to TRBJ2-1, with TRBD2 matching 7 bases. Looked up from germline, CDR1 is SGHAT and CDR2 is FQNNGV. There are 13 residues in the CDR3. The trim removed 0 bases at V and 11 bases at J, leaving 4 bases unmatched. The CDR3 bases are TGTGCCAGCAGCTTAGATGGGCGGGGGAAGCAGTTCTTC. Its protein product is CASSLDGRGKQFF.

CDR3 protein: CASSFAIGEKLFF. The CDR3 nucleotides are TGTGCCAGCAGTTTCGCAATCGGCGAAAAACTGTTTTTT. The genes are TRBV12-3 or TRBV12-4 and TRBJ1-4; D not certain. V was clipped by 3 bases and J by 8 bases, with 10 bases between them. The CDR3 totals 13 residues.

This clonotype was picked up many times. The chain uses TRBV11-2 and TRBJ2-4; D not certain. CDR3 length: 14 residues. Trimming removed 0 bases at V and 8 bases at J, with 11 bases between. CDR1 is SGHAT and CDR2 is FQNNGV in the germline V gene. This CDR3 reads CASSLDRWRDIQYF. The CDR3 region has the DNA TGTGCCAGCAGCTTAGATCGTTGGCGCGACATTCAGTACTTC. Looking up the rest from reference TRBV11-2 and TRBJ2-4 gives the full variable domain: EAGVAQSPRYKIIEKRQSVAFWCNPISGHATLYWYQQILGQGPKLLIQFQNNGVVDDSQLPKDRFSAERLKGVDSTLKIQPAKLEDSAVYLCASSLDRWRDIQYFGAGTRLSVL.

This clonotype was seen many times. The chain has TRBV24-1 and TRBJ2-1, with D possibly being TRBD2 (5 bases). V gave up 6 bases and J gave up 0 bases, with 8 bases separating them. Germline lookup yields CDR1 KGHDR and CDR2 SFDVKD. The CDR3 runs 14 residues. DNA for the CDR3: TGTGCCACCAGTCCTGGGAGCTCCTACAATGAGCAGTTCTTC. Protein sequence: CATSPGSSYNEQFF.

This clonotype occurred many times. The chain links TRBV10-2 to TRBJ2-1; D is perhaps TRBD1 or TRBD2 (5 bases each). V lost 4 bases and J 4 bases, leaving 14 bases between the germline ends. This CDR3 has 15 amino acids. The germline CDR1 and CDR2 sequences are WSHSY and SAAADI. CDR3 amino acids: CASSGGTLGYNEQFF. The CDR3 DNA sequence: TGCGCCAGCAGTGGGGGGACCCTAGGTTACAATGAGCAGTTCTTC.

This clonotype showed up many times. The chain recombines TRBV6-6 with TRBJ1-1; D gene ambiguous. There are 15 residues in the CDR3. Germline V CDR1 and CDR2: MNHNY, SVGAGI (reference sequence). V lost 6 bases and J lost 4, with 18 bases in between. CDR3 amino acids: CASSPLLTAGTEAFF. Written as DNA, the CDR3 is TGTGCCAGCAGCCCTCTCTTAACTGCGGGCACTGAAGCTTTCTTT.

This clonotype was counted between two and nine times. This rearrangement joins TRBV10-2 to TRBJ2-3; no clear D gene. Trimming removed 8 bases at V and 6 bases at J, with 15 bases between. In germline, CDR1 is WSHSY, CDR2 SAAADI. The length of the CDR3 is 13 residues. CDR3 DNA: TGCGCCAGCGAAGGCGGAAACTGGGATACGCAGTATTTT. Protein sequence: CASEGGNWDTQYF.

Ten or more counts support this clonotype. In DNA, the CDR3 is TGTGCCAGCAGCCACAGGGGGGCCAACGTCCTGACTTTC. This gives the protein CASSHRGANVLTF. The chain employs TRBV7-9 and TRBJ2-6; maybe TRBD1 (5 bases). The germline V and J ends were trimmed by 5 bases and 4 bases, with 6 bases remaining between them. CDR3 length equals 13 residues. CDR1 is SEHNR and CDR2 is FQNEAQ in the germline V gene (reference sequence). Drawing the rest from reference TRBV7-9 and TRBJ2-6, the complete variable domain is DTGVSQNPRHKITKRGQNVTFRCDPISEHNRLYWYRQTLGQGPEFLTYFQNEAQLEKSRLLSDRFSAERPKGSFSTLEIQRTEQGDSAMYLCASSHRGANVLTFGAGSRLTVL.

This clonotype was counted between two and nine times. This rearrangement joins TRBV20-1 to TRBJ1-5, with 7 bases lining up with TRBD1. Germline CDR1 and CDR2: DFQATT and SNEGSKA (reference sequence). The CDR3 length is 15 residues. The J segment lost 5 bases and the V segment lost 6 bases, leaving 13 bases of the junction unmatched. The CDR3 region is CSAEGGWTGYQPQHF. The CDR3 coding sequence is TGCAGTGCGGAGGGCGGGTGGACAGGATATCAGCCCCAGCATTTT.

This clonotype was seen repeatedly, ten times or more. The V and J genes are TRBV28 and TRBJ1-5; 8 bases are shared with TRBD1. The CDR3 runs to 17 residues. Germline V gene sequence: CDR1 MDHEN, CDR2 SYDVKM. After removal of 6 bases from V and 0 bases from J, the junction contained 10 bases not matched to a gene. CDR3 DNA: TGTGCCAGCAGGATTACGTCAGGGGGCAATAGCAATCAGCCCCAGCATTTT. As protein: CASRITSGGNSNQPQHF.

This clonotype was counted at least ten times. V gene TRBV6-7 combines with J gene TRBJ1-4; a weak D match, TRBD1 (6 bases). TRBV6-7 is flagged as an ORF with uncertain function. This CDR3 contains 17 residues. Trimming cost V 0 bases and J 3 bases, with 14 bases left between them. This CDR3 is CASSYSTTGSANEKLFF. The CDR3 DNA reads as TGTGCCAGCAGTTACTCGACCACAGGGTCCGCTAATGAAAAACTGTTTTTT.